This TCR beta chain was captured in a study of cytomegalovirus exposure and HLA in healthy donors. TCRdb keeps only in-frame clones here, not all; method: immunoSEQ multiplex PCR. The sample records under 200,000 clones, approximately 96% being singletons. This CDR3 is built from 13 residues. CDR1 and CDR2 from the germline V gene are MNHEY and SVGAGI. Trimming shortened V by 5 bases and J by 4 bases, and 11 bases separated the two germline ends. This receptor was obtained from a woman aged 18-29 years in good health and CMV-seronegative. The sequenced sample consisted of PBMCs. This rearrangement joins TRBV6-5 to TRBJ1-2; D gene uncertain. The CDR3 DNA sequence: TGTGCCAGCAGTATTAACCTAGGCTATGGCTACACCTTC. It is translated as CASSINLGYGYTF.